This passage covers 32 T cell receptor beta chains from one sample sequenced in a study of response to subunit inactivated influenza vaccine. TCRdb re-called the RT-PCR reads with MiXCR, one entry per CDR3 protein. This sample carries almost 250,000 distinct CDR3 sequences, 9% to 15% of them seen once, and the ten largest clones take about 8%. Sequencing used non-naive T cells sorted from PBMCs, obtained 14 to 15 days before vaccination. These receptors were obtained from a man aged 50 or older who received an inactivated influenza vaccine.

This clonotype was seen many times. V usage is TRBV7-2 and J usage is TRBJ2-7, with TRBD1 matching over 9 bases. Unmatched junction bases numbered 6, after V lost 3 bases and J lost 3 bases. This CDR3 has 15 amino acids. Germline CDR1 is SGHTA and CDR2 is FQGNSA. The CDR3 DNA is TGTGCCAGCAGCTTGGCCGGGACAGGGAGCTACGAGCAGTACTTC. Its protein product is CASSLAGTGSYEQYF.

This clonotype has more than one count but fewer than ten. The CDR3 coding sequence is TGCAGTGCTCAGACCCGGGACAGCTACTATGGCTACACCTTC. It translates to CSAQTRDSYYGYTF. V and J are TRBV20-1 and TRBJ1-2; 7 positions agree with TRBD1. CDR3 length: 14 amino acids. J gave up 3 bases and V 5 bases, and 9 bases lay outside the gene matches. Germline V gene sequence: CDR1 DFQATT, CDR2 SNEGSKA (reference sequence).

On this clonotype itself: The limits of the CDR3 on the DNA are not certain, so only TCRdb's listed CDR3 is given. V is TRBV7-9 and J is TRBJ2-2; TRBD1, as called in the table, went unchecked against the DNA. Looked up from germline, CDR1 is SEHNR and CDR2 is FQNEAQ (reference sequence). The CDR3 comprises 16 residues, both ends counted. CDR3 residues: CASSFGTERTPGSCFF.

This clonotype has just a few counts. The V gene is TRBV20-1, the J gene TRBJ2-1, with D unresolved. The germline V gene encodes CDR1 DFQATT and CDR2 SNEGSKA (reference sequence). The CDR3 is 14 amino acids. The V and J ends lost 0 bases and 2 bases respectively, with 8 bases between them. The CDR3 region is CSARDLAAYNEQFF. The CDR3 nucleotides are TGCAGTGCTAGAGATCTGGCAGCCTACAATGAGCAGTTCTTC.

This chain links TRBV9 with TRBJ1-2, with D tentatively TRBD1 (5 bases). Per germline, CDR1 SGDLS and CDR2 YYNGEE. The CDR3 length is 15 residues. V lost 0 bases to trimming and J lost 11 bases, with 20 bases between them. CDR3 sequence: CASSVESGRGVLYTF. DNA of the CDR3: TGTGCCAGCAGCGTAGAGTCGGGAAGGGGAGTATTGTACACCTTC. The full variable domain, rest sourced from reference TRBV9 and TRBJ1-2, is DSGVTQTPKHLITATGQRVTLRCSPRSGDLSVYWYQQSLDQGLQFLIQYYNGEERAKGNILERFSAQQFPDLHSELNLSSLELGDSALYFCASSVESGRGVLYTFGSGTRLTVV.

This clonotype was detected ten times or more. The chain is built from TRBV28 and TRBJ1-1; no clear D gene. This CDR3 is built from 12 residues. Germline assignment: CDR1 MDHEN and CDR2 SYDVKM. Trimming stripped 7 bases from V and 7 bases from J, with 13 bases between. CDR3 sequence: CASKFGGLEAFF. The CDR3 DNA reads as TGTGCCAGCAAATTTGGAGGCCTTGAAGCTTTCTTT.

This rearrangement joins TRBV20-1 to TRBJ2-7; TRBD2 might be the D (5 bases). This CDR3 is built from 14 residues. Per the germline V gene, CDR1 is DFQATT and CDR2 is SNEGSKA (reference sequence). Trimming left V 1 base short and J 6 bases short, with 16 bases between. The chain's CDR3 is CSARGPGTRGEQYF. For the CDR3, the DNA is TGCAGTGCTAGAGGTCCCGGAACCCGGGGCGAGCAGTACTTC.

The rearrangement uses TRBV20-1 and TRBJ2-4; D perhaps matches TRBD2 (5 bases). Germline V CDR1 and CDR2: DFQATT, SNEGSKA (reference sequence). Trimming removed 8 bases from V and 6 bases from J, with 17 bases in between. CDR3 size: 13 residues. CDR3 DNA: TGCAGTCCTCACCTGCCGGCGGGAAACATTCAGTACTTC. It specifies CSPHLPAGNIQYF.

This clonotype was observed a few times. The chain recombines TRBV6-4 with TRBJ2-3; 12 bases are shared with TRBD2. CDR1 and CDR2 from the germline V gene are MRHNA and SNTAGT. With 3 bases clipped from V and 4 bases from J, the junction kept 2 bases outside the gene matches. The CDR3 extends over 15 amino acids. DNA for the CDR3: TGTGCCAGCAGTGAGACTAGCGGGGGAGCAGATACGCAGTATTTT. As protein: CASSETSGGADTQYF.

V and J are TRBV2 and TRBJ1-4, with D possibly matching TRBD1 (5 bases). The CDR3 length is 15 residues. Between the trimmed V and J ends, which lost 10 bases and 7 bases, there was a span of 22 bases. Germline-derived CDR1 and CDR2 are SNHLY and FYNNEI. The CDR3 coding sequence is TGTGCCACCAGCAGGCCGATGGGGGTCAGTGAAAAACTGTTTTTT. Protein: CATSRPMGVSEKLFF.

A few counts support this clonotype. This chain links TRBV11-2 with TRBJ2-1, with D uncertain. This CDR3 is built from 14 residues. With 5 bases removed from V and 2 bases from J, the gap between germline ends came to 10 bases. Germline-derived CDR1 and CDR2 are SGHAT and FQNNGV. CDR3 bases: TGTGCCAGCAGCAACCGGGCACCCTACAATGAGCAGTTCTTC. It yields the protein CASSNRAPYNEQFF.

This clonotype was found a few times. The CDR3 protein is CSAREPLAGGRFNEQFF. As DNA, the CDR3 is TGCAGTGCTAGAGAGCCCCTAGCGGGGGGGCGGTTCAATGAGCAGTTCTTC. This chain joins TRBV20-1 and TRBJ2-1, with TRBD2 matching over 12 bases. The CDR3 runs to 17 residues. Germline V CDR1 and CDR2: DFQATT, SNEGSKA (reference sequence). V shed 0 bases, J shed 6 bases, and the junction held 9 bases outside the gene matches.

This clonotype was counted between two and nine times. The chain joins TRBV14 to TRBJ2-1; 8 bases line up with TRBD2. CDR1 and CDR2 from the germline V gene are SGHDN and FVKESK. The CDR3 totals 15 residues. The J segment lost 7 bases and the V segment lost 3 bases, leaving 8 bases of the junction unmatched. The CDR3 nucleotides are TGTGCCAGCAGCCACTTCCGGGGGGGTTCGAATGAGCAGTTCTTC. Its protein is CASSHFRGGSNEQFF. Full variable domain (outside the CDR3, taken from reference TRBV14 and TRBJ2-1): EAGVTQFPSHSVIEKGQTVTLRCDPISGHDNLYWYRRVMGKEIKFLLHFVKESKQDESGMPNNRFLAERTGGTYSTLKVQPAELEDSGVYFCASSHFRGGSNEQFFGPGTRLTVL.

This clonotype has just a few counts. V is TRBV20-1 and J is TRBJ2-7; TRBD2 aligns across 13 bases. From germline, CDR1 is DFQATT and CDR2 SNEGSKA (reference sequence). This CDR3 is built from 16 residues. Trimming removed 6 bases from V and 1 base from J; junction bases left unmatched: 9. The CDR3 here is CSAAIGLAGDSYEQYF. In DNA, the CDR3 is TGCAGTGCCGCTATTGGACTAGCGGGGGATTCCTACGAGCAGTACTTC.

This clonotype was detected a few times. The chain couples TRBV7-2 to TRBJ1-2, with unresolved D. The germline CDR1 and CDR2 sequences are SGHTA and FQGNSA. The ends were cut back, 1 base at V and 0 bases at J, with 15 bases in the middle. The CDR3 totals 17 residues. The CDR3 spells CASSLGAASIANYGYTF. CDR3 in DNA: TGTGCCAGCAGCTTAGGTGCCGCCTCTATAGCTAACTATGGCTACACCTTC.

This clonotype was recorded a few times. This chain links TRBV20-1 with TRBJ2-3, with TRBD1 matching over 8 bases. The CDR3 contains 19 residues. V lost 1 base, J lost 5 bases, and 20 bases stayed unmatched. Germline CDR1 is DFQATT and CDR2 is SNEGSKA (reference sequence). This CDR3 reads CSARVWTGWDSRLRDTQYF. Written as DNA, the CDR3 is TGCAGTGCTAGAGTCTGGACAGGGTGGGATTCTCGGCTCAGAGATACGCAGTATTTT.

The chain is built from TRBV18 and TRBJ1-2; TRBD1 matches at 7 bases. V shed 2 bases and J 0 bases; nucleotides not matched to a gene: 3. Germline V CDR1 and CDR2: KGHSH, LQKENI. There are 15 residues in the CDR3. This chain's CDR3 is CASSPGTASNYGYTF. The CDR3 nucleotides read TGTGCCAGCTCACCAGGGACAGCGTCTAACTATGGCTACACCTTC.

This clonotype was counted ten times or more. The chain employs TRBV27 and TRBJ2-7; D remains unclear. CDR1 is MNHEY, CDR2 SMNVEV, per germline (reference sequence). The length of the CDR3 is 14 residues. Trimming left V 2 bases short and J 1 base short, with 9 bases between. DNA of the CDR3: TGTGCCAGCAGTTTAAGGCCCCTTTCCTACGAGCAGTACTTC. This gives the protein CASSLRPLSYEQYF.

This clonotype was counted only a few times. The CDR3 loop is CASSPSGGGTDTQYF. CDR3 DNA: TGTGCCAGCTCACCCAGCGGGGGGGGCACAGATACGCAGTATTTT. The genes are TRBV18 and TRBJ2-3; 10 positions agree with TRBD2. CDR1 and CDR2 (germline): KGHSH, LQKENI. CDR3 size: 15 residues. Unmatched junction bases numbered 1, after V lost 3 bases and J lost 1 base.

This clonotype was seen at least ten times. The chain combines TRBV24-1 with TRBJ2-1, with D possibly matching TRBD1 (5 bases). The CDR3 contains 14 residues. V shed 3 bases and J shed 5 bases, with 10 bases lying between them. Germline CDR1 is KGHDR and CDR2 is SFDVKD. The CDR3 loop is CATSDARQNNEQFF. In DNA, the CDR3 is TGTGCCACCAGTGATGCCAGACAGAACAATGAGCAGTTCTTC.

This clonotype has more than one count but fewer than ten. The rearrangement uses TRBV30 and TRBJ2-7, with a tentative D call TRBD2 (6 bases). Per germline, CDR1 GTSNPN and CDR2 SVGIG (reference sequence). The CDR3 consists of 15 residues. Trimming cost V 2 bases and J 1 base, with 15 bases left between them. The CDR3 DNA reads TGTGCCTGGAGTCTACGTCTAGCGACTTCCTACGAGCAGTACTTC. Translated: CAWSLRLATSYEQYF.

The chain joins TRBV20-1 to TRBJ2-5; possible D gene TRBD1, 6 bases. Trimming stripped 6 bases from V and 4 bases from J, with 21 bases between. This CDR3 comprises 15 residues. Germline assignment: CDR1 DFQATT and CDR2 SNEGSKA (reference sequence). CDR3 coding DNA: TGCAGTGCCTACAAAGGGCAGGGGCCCGGAGAGACCCAGTACTTC. It is translated as CSAYKGQGPGETQYF.

This chain uses TRBV7-9 with TRBJ2-1; TRBD2 matches at 11 bases. J lost 7 bases, V lost 5 bases, and 4 bases had no gene match. This CDR3 is built from 14 residues. Germline-derived CDR1 and CDR2 are SEHNR and FQNEAQ (reference sequence). The CDR3 DNA is TGTGCCAGCAGCAATAGCGGGAGGGCTAATGAGCAGTTCTTC. Translating it yields CASSNSGRANEQFF.

For the CDR3, the DNA is TGCGCCAGCAGCTTCGTTGGGGAAGGCTCTGGGGCCAACGTCCTGACTTTC. It yields the protein CASSFVGEGSGANVLTF. V usage is TRBV5-1 and J usage is TRBJ2-6, with D unclear. Germline loops: CDR1 SGHRS, CDR2 YFSETQ. Between the trimmed V and J ends, which lost 2 bases and 0 bases, there was a span of 12 bases. This CDR3 has 17 amino acids.

This clonotype appeared a few times. The gene calls are TRBV5-1 and TRBJ2-5; D gene unclear. Germline values: CDR1 SGHRS, CDR2 YFSETQ. V lost 4 bases and J lost 6, with 10 bases in between. The CDR3 length is 12 residues. The CDR3 loop reads CASSEEFQTQYF. CDR3 nucleotides: TGCGCCAGCAGCGAGGAGTTTCAGACCCAGTACTTC.

The chain recombines TRBV9 with TRBJ2-3; unclear D gene. Germline V gene lookup returns CDR1 SGDLS and CDR2 YYNGEE. The CDR3 spans 16 residues. The V end was cut by 0 bases, the J end by 3 bases, with 14 bases between. CDR3 protein: CASSVGVGYGTDTQYF. DNA of the CDR3: TGTGCCAGCAGCGTAGGTGTAGGGTATGGGACAGATACGCAGTATTTT.

This chain links TRBV13 with TRBJ2-7; TRBD2 aligns across 10 bases. This CDR3 is 15 amino acids long. J lost 2 bases, V lost 2 bases, and 3 bases had no gene match. From germline, CDR1 is PRHDT and CDR2 FYEKMQ (reference sequence). CDR3 coding DNA: TGTGCCAGCAGCTTATCTAGCGGGAGTCCCTACGAGCAGTACTTC. Protein sequence: CASSLSSGSPYEQYF.

The chain links TRBV12-3 or TRBV12-4 to TRBJ2-1; maybe TRBD2 (6 bases). This CDR3 is built from 16 residues. V lost 1 base, J lost 3 bases, and 13 bases lay in between. CDR3 amino acids: CASSLESGVFYNEQFF. CDR3 coding DNA: TGTGCCAGCAGTTTAGAATCGGGGGTCTTCTACAATGAGCAGTTCTTC.

In this sample, this clonotype turned up a few times. This sequence joins TRBV6-2 or TRBV6-3 and TRBJ2-7; no clear D. CDR1 is MNHEY, CDR2 SVGEGT, per germline. There are 14 residues in the CDR3. Trimming left V 5 bases short and J 5 bases short, with 16 bases between. The DNA of the CDR3 is TGTGCCAGCAGTGACCCCTTTCGGAAAAACGAGCAGTACTTC. Its translation is CASSDPFRKNEQYF.

This clonotype was counted between two and nine times. The chain links TRBV7-2 to TRBJ1-4; D perhaps matches TRBD1 (6 bases). V lost 5 bases and J 4 bases, leaving 14 bases between the germline ends. Germline CDR1 reads SGHTA; CDR2 reads FQGNSA. This CDR3 contains 15 residues. In DNA, the CDR3 is TGTGCCAGCAGCCCCGGGGGGGCTGGTAATGAAAAACTGTTTTTT. It is translated as CASSPGGAGNEKLFF.

The chain couples TRBV6-6 to TRBJ1-1; possible D gene TRBD1, 6 bases. Deletions cut 8 bases from V and 5 bases from J, with 24 bases between. CDR1 is MNHNY, CDR2 SVGAGI, per germline (reference sequence). The CDR3 totals 16 residues. The CDR3 bases are TGTGCCAGCCGTTCACCCTGGGACATTCGTGCGACTGAAGCTTTCTTT. Protein: CASRSPWDIRATEAFF.

The chain has TRBV5-4 and TRBJ2-5, with TRBD2 matching 10 bases. Per the germline V gene, CDR1 is SGHNT and CDR2 is YYREEE (reference sequence). The CDR3 extends over 13 amino acids. Trimming took 6 bases from V and 4 from J; bases not matched to a gene: 3. The CDR3 sequence: CASKSGGAETQYF. The CDR3 nucleotides are TGTGCCAGCAAAAGCGGGGGGGCAGAGACCCAGTACTTC.